Below, one T cell receptor beta chain is given with its context. This record comes from a study of blood T cell repertoires in COVID-19. For the study at large: Samples representing acute and convalescent COVID-19 were sourced from the United States, Italy and Spain.

The V gene lost 6 bases and the J gene lost 7 bases, with 12 bases spanning the gap. Per germline, CDR1 PRHDT and CDR2 FYEKMQ (reference sequence). The length of the CDR3 is 13 residues. In the original workflow: Estimation of nucleated cell counts was performed using reference gene primer amplification. The protocol was immunoSEQ multiplex PCR, while the TCRdb copy is restricted to in-frame clones and leaves out a portion. The V and J calls and the clone size are those of that table, but D and trimming were determined from the DNA. The sample holds some 380,000 clones; approximately 89% are singletons and the top ten take around 1.3%. Participants reported their clinical history, and cohort assignment relied on those reports. Cohort 3 recovery required two negative PCRs, clearance, or symptom resolution.

This rearrangement joins TRBV13 to TRBJ2-2; D might be TRBD2 (6 bases). The sequencing sample was made of PBMCs or T cells enriched from blood (not recorded which). The sequence derives from a man aged 25-45 years who had recovered from COVID-19. The CDR3 DNA sequence: TGTGCCAGCAGGCATCGGGGGAGCGGGGAGCTGTTTTTT. Amino acid sequence: CASRHRGSGELFF. The variable domain in full, completed from reference TRBV13 and TRBJ2-2, reads AAGVIQSPRHLIKEKRETATLKCYPIPRHDTVYWYQQGPGQDPQFLISFYEKMQSDKGSIPDRFSAQQFSDYHSELNMSSLELGDSALYFCASRHRGSGELFFGEGSRLTVL.